This T cell receptor (beta chain) was obtained from a study of T cells in Graves' hyperthyroidism and ophthalmopathy. Study-wide results and limits: Ophthalmopathy was model-predicted a median approximately six months pre-onset.

This clonotype was observed at least ten times. Its specificity is not known. Patients were excluded because of uncontrolled infection, other autoimmune disease, pregnancy or lactation. PBMCs came from more than 9.5 ml fresh peripheral blood. Deletions cut 4 bases from V and 9 bases from J, with 22 bases between. Germline values: CDR1 SEHNR, CDR2 FQNEAQ (reference sequence). The CDR3 runs to 16 residues. From RNA transcripts, TCR beta CDR3 regions were amplified. The HTBI primer set drove a first-round RT-PCR of the TCR CDR3. TCRdb reprocessed the multiplex PCR reads with MiXCR, giving one entry per CDR3 protein. In the table there are about 200,000 distinct CDR3 sequences, about a sixth of which are singletons.

Sequenced sample: blood. The source of this sequence is a woman in her forties or fifties with Graves' hyperthyroidism. The chain uses TRBV7-9 and TRBJ2-1; D is undetermined. CDR3 sequence (DNA): TGTGCCAGCAGCTCCTATTCGAGTGGTGAGAAGATTGAGCAGTTCTTC. Translating it yields CASSSYSSGEKIEQFF.